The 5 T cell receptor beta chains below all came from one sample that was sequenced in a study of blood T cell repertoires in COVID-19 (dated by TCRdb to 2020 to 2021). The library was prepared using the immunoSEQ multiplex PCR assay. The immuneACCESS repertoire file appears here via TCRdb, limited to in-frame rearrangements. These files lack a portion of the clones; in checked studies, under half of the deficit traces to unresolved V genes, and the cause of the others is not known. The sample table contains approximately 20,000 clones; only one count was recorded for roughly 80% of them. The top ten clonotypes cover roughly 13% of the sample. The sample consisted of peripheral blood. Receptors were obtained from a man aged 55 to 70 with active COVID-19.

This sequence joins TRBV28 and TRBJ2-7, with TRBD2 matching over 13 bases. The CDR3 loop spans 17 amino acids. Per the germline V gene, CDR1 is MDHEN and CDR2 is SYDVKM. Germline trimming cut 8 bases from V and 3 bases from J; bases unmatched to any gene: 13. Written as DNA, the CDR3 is TGTGCCAGCGGGACCGGACTAGCGGGAGAAAGGAACTACGAGCAGTACTTC. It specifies CASGTGLAGERNYEQYF.

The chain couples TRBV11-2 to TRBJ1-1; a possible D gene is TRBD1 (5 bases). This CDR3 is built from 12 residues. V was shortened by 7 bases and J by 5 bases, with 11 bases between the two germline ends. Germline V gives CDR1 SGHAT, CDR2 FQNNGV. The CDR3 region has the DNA TGTGCCAGCACCTGGGGGGGAACTGAAGCTTTCTTT. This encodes CASTWGGTEAFF.

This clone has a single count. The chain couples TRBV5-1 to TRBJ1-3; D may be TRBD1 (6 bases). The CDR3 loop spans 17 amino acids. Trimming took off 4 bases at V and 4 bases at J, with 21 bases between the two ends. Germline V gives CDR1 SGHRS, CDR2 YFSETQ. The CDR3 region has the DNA TGCGCCAGCAGCCCATTCCCAGGGGAAATCGCCGGAAACACCATATATTTT. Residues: CASSPFPGEIAGNTIYF.

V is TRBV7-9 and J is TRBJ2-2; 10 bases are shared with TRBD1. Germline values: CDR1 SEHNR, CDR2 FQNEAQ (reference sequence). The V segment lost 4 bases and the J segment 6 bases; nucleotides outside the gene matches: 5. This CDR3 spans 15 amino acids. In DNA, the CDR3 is TGTGCCAGCAGCTCAACCGACAGGGGGCCCGGGGAGCTGTTTTTT. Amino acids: CASSSTDRGPGELFF.

The CDR3 DNA sequence: TGTGCCAGCAGTGAAGACAGAGGATATGCTGAGCAGTTCTTC. Its translation is CASSEDRGYAEQFF. The V and J genes are TRBV6-4 and TRBJ2-1; D may be TRBD1 (5 bases). The ends were cut back, 3 bases at V and 9 bases at J, with 15 bases in the middle. The CDR3 length is 14 residues. CDR1 MRHNA and CDR2 SNTAGT come from the germline V gene.